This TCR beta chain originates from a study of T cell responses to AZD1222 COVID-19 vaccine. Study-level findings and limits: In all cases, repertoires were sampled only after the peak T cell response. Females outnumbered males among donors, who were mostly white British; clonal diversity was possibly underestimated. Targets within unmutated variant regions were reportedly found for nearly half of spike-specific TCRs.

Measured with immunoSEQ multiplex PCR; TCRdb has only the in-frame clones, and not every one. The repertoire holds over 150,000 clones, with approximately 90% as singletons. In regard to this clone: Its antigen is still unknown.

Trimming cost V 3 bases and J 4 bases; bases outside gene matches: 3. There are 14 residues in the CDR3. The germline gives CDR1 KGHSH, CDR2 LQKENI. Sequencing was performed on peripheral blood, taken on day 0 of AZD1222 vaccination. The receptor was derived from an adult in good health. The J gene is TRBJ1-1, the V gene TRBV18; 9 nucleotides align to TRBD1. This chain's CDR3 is CASSPRGQGTEAFF. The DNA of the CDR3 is TGTGCCAGCTCACCCCGGGGACAGGGCACTGAAGCTTTCTTT.